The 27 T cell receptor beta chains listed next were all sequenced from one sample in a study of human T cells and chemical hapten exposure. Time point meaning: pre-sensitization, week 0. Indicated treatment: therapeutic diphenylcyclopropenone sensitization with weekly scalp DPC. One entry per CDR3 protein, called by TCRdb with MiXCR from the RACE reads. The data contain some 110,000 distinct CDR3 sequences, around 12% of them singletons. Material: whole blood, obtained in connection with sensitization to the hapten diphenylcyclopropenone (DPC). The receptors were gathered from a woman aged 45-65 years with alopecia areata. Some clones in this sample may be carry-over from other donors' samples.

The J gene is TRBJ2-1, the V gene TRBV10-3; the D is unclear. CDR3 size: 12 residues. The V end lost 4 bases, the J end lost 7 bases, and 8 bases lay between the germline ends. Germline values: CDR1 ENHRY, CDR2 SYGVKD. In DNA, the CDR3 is TGTGCCATCAGTGCGTCTGGGAATGAGCAGTTCTTC. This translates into CAISASGNEQFF.

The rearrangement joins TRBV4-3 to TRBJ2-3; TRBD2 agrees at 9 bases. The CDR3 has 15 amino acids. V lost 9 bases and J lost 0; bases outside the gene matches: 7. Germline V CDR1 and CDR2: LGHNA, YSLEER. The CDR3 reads CASSGGFSSTDTQYF. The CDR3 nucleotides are TGCGCCAGTAGCGGGGGTTTCTCTAGCACAGATACGCAGTATTTT.

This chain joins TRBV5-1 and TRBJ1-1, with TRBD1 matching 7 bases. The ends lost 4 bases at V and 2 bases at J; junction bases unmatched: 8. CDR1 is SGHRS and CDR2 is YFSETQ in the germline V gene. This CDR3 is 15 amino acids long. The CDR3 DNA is TGCGCCAGCAGCGCAGGACAGGCTGACAACACTGAAGCTTTCTTT. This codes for CASSAGQADNTEAFF.

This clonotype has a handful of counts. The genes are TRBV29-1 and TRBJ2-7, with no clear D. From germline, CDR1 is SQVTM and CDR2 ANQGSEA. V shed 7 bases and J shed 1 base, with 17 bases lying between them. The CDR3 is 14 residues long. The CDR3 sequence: CSALARRESYEQYF. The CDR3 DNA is TGCAGCGCCCTTGCGAGGAGAGAATCCTACGAGCAGTACTTC.

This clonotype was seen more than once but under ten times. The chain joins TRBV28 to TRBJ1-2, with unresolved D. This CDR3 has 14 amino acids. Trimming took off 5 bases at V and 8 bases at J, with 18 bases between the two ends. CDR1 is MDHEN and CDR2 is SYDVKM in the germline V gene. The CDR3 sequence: CASSTRGTIVGYTF. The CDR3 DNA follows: TGTGCCAGCAGTACACGGGGTACGATAGTAGGCTACACCTTC.

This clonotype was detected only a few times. The CDR3 region has the DNA TGTGCCAGCAGGCCGGGACAGGCTAATGAAAAACTGTTTTTT. Its protein is CASRPGQANEKLFF. This sequence joins TRBV12-3 or TRBV12-4 and TRBJ1-4; 8 nucleotides line up with TRBD1. The CDR3 has 14 residues. V was clipped by 6 bases and J by 3 bases; unmatched bases: 3.

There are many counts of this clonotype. The CDR3 loop is CASRAGASTDTQYF. The CDR3 coding sequence is TGTGCCAGCAGAGCGGGGGCAAGCACAGATACGCAGTATTTT. The V call is TRBV2, the J call TRBJ2-3, with 8 positions matching TRBD2. Per the germline V gene, CDR1 is SNHLY and CDR2 is FYNNEI. With 6 bases clipped from V and 0 bases from J, the junction kept 2 bases outside the gene matches. The CDR3 is 14 amino acids.

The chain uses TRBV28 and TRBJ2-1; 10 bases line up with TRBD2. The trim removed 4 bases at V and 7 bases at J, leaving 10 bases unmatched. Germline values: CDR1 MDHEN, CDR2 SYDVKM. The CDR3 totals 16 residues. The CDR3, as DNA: TGTGCCAGCAGTTCTGACTCGGCACTAGCGGGGAATGAGCAGTTCTTC. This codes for CASSSDSALAGNEQFF.

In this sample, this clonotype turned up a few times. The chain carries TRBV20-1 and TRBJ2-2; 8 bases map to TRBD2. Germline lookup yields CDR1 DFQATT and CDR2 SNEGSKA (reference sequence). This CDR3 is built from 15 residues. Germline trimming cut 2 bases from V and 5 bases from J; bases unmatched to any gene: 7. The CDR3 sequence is CSARPAGGRTGELFF. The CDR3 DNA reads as TGCAGTGCTAGACCCGCGGGAGGAAGGACCGGGGAGCTGTTTTTT.

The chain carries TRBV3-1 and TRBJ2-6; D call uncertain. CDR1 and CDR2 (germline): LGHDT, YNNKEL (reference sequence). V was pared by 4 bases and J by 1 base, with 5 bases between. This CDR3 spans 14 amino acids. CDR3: CASSRPSGANVLTF. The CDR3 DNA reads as TGTGCCAGCAGCCGGCCGTCTGGGGCCAACGTCCTGACTTTC.

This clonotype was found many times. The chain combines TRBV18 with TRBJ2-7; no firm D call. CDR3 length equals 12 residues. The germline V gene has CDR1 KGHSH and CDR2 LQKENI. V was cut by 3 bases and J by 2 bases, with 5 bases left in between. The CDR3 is CASSPGTYEQYF. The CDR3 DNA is TGTGCCAGCTCACCCGGAACCTACGAGCAGTACTTC.

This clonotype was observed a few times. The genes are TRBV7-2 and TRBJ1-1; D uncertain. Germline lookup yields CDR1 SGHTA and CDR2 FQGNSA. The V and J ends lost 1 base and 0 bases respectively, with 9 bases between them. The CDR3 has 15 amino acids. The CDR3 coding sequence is TGTGCCAGCAGCTTAGAGGGAGGAGTGAACACTGAAGCTTTCTTT. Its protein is CASSLEGGVNTEAFF.

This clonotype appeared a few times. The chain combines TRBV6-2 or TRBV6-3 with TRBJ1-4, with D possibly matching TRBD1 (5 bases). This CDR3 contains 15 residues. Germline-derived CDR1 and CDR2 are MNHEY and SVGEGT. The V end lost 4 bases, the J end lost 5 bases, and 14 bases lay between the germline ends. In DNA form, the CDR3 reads TGTGCCAGCAGTTTCGGACAAGCCCGAAATGAAAAACTGTTTTTT. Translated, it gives CASSFGQARNEKLFF.

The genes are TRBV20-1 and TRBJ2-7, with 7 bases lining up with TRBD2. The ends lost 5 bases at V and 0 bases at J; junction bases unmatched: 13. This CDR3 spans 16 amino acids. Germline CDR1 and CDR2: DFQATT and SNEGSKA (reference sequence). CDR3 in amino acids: CSALPLGLVGSYEQYF. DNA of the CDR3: TGCAGTGCTTTGCCCCTTGGACTAGTCGGCTCCTACGAGCAGTACTTC.

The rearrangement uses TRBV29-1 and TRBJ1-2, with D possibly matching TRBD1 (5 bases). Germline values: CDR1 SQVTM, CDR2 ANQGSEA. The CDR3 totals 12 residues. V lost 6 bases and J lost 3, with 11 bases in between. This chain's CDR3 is CSVLQEDYGYTF. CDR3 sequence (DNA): TGCAGCGTCCTACAGGAGGACTATGGCTACACCTTC.

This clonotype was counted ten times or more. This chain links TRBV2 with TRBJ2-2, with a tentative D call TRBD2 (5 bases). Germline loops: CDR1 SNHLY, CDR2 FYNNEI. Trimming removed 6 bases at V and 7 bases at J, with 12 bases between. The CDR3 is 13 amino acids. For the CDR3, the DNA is TGTGCCAGCAGGGGCGGAGGAGGCGGGGAGCTGTTTTTT. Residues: CASRGGGGGELFF.

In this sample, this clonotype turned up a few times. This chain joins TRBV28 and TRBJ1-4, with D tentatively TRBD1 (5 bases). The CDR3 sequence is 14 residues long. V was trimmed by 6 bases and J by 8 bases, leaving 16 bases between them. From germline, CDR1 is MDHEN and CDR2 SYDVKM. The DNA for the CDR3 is TGTGCCAGCAGCCCTGGGGGGGTAGCGGAAAAACTGTTTTTT. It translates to CASSPGGVAEKLFF.

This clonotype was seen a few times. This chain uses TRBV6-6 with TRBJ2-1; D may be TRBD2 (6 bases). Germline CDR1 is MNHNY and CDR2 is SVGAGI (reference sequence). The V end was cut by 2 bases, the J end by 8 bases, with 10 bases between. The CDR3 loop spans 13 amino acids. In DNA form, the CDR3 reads TGTGCCAGCAGTTACGGGGGAGGCGATGAGCAGTTCTTC. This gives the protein CASSYGGGDEQFF.

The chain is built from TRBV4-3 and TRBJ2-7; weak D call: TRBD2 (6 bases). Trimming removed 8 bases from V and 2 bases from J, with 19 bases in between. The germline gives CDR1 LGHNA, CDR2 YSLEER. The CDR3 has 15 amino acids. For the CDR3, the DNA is TGCGCCAGCTCCCCTGACCGGGGGTTTGCCTACGAGCAGTACTTC. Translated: CASSPDRGFAYEQYF.

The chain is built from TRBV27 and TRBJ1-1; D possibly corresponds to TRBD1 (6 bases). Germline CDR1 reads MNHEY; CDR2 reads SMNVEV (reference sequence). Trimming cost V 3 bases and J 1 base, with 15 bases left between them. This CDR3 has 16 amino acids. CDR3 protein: CASSFAGGLGNTEAFF. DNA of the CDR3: TGTGCCAGCAGTTTCGCGGGGGGCTTGGGGAACACTGAAGCTTTCTTT.

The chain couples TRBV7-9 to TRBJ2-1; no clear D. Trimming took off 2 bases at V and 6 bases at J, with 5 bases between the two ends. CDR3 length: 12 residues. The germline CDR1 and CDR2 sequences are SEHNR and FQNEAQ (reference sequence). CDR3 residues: CASSLTINEQFF. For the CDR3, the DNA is TGTGCCAGCAGCTTAACAATCAATGAGCAGTTCTTC.

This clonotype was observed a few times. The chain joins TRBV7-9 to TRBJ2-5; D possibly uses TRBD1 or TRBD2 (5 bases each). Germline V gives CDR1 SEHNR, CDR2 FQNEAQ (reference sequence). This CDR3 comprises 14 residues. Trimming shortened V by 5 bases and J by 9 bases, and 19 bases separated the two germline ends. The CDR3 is CASSPEGSLFAQYF. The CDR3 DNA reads TGTGCCAGCAGCCCAGAGGGGTCCCTCTTTGCCCAGTACTTC.

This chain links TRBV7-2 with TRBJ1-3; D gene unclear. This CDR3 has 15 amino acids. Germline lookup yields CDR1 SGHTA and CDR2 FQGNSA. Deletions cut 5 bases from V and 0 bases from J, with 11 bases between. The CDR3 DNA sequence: TGTGCCAGCAGCCCTGACACTGGCTCTGGAAACACCATATATTTT. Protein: CASSPDTGSGNTIYF.

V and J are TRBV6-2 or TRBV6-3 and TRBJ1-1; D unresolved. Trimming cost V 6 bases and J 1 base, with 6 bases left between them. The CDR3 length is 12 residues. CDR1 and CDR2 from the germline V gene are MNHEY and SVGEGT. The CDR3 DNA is TGTGCCAGCAGGGTGAGGAACACTGAAGCTTTCTTT. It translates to CASRVRNTEAFF.

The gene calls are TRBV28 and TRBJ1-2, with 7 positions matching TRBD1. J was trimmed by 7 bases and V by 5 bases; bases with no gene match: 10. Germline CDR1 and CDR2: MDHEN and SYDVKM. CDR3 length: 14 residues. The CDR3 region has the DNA TGTGCCAGCAGTAGAGGGACAGAACTCCTTGGCTACACCTTC. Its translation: CASSRGTELLGYTF.

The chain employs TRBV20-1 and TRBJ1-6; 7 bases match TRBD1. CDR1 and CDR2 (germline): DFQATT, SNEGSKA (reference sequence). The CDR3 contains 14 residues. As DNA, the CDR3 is TGCAGCCCGACCCGGGACAGCTATAATTCACCCCTCCACTTT. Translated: CSPTRDSYNSPLHF.

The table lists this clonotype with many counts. The CDR3 reads CSASGGAGRYEQYF. CDR3 sequence (DNA): TGCAGTGCTAGCGGGGGGGCCGGTCGCTACGAGCAGTACTTC. This chain joins TRBV20-1 and TRBJ2-7; TRBD2 matches 8 bases. The CDR3 length is 14 residues. The trim removed 3 bases at V and 3 bases at J, leaving 7 bases unmatched. The germline CDR1 and CDR2 sequences are DFQATT and SNEGSKA (reference sequence).